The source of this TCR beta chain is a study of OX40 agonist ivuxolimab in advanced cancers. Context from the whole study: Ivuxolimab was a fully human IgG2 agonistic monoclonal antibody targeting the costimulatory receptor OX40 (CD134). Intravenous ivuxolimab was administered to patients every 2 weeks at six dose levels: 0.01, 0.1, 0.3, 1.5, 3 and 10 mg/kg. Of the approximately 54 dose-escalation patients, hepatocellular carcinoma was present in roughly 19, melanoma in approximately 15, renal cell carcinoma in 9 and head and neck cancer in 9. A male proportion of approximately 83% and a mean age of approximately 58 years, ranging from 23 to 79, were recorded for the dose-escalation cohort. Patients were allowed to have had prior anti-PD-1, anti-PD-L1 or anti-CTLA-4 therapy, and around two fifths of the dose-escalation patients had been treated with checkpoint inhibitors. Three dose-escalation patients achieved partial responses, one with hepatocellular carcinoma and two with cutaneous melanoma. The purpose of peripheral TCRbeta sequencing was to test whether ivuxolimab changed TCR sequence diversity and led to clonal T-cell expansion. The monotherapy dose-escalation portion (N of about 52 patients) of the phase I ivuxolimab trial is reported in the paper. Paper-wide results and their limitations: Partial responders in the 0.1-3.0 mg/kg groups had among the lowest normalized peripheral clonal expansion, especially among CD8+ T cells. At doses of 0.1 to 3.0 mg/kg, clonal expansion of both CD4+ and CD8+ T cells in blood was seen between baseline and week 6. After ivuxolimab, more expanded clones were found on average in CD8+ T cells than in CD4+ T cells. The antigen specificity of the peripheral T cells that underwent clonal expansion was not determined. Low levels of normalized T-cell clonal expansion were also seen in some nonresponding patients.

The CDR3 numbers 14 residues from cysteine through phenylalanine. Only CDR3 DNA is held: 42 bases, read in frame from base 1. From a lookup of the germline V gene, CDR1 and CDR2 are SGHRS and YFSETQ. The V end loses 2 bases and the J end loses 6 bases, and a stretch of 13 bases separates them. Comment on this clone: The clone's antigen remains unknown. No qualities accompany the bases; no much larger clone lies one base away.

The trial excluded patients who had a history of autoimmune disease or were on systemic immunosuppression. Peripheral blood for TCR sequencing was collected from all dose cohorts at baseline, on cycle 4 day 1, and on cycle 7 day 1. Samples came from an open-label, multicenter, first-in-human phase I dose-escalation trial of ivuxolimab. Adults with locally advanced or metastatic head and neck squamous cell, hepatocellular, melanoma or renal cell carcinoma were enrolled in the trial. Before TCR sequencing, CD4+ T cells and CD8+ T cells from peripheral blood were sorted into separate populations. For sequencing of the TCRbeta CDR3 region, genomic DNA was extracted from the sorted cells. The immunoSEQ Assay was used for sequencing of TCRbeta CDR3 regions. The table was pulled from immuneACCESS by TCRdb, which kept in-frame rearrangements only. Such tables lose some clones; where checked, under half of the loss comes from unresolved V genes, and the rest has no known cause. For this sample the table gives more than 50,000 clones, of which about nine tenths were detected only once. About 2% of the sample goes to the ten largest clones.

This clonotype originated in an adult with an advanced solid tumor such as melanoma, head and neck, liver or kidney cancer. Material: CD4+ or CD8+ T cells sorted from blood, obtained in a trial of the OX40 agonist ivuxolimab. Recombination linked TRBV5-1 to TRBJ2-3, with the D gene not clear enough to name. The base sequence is TGCGCCAGCAGCTTCTTAGATTTCACGGATACGCAGTATTTT. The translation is CASSFLDFTDTQYF.